The 10 T cell receptor beta chains below come from one sample, sequenced in a study of regulatory T cells in long-lasting Graves disease. TCR beta libraries were built with iRepertoire HTBI primers and Arm-PCR of CDR3 regions. One entry per CDR3 protein results from TCRdb running MiXCR on the multiplex PCR reads. The sample consists of about 660,000 distinct CDR3 sequences, approximately 31% of them appearing once. The time point denotes: persistent/refractory GD, antithyroid drugs over 5 years with positive TRAb. TCR sequences were obtained from RNA taken from PBMCs. This specimen was peripheral blood mononuclear cells (PBMCs), taken when the disease was refractory, from a patient treated with antithyroid drugs. Receptor source: a female donor with Graves disease.

The V gene is TRBV28, the J gene TRBJ2-7; the match to TRBD2 covers 12 bases. Trimming took 2 bases from V and 1 from J; bases not matched to a gene: 3. Per the germline V gene, CDR1 is MDHEN and CDR2 is SYDVKM. This CDR3 is 16 amino acids long. This CDR3 reads CASSLDGTSGSYEQYF. CDR3 sequence (DNA): TGTGCCAGCAGTTTAGACGGGACTAGCGGGTCCTACGAGCAGTACTTC.

The sample holds a few counts of this clonotype. This rearrangement joins TRBV28 to TRBJ1-1, with 7 positions matching TRBD1. The junction had 9 bases not matched to a gene; V was cut back by 4 bases and J by 1 base. The CDR3 sequence is 16 residues long. Germline V lookup: CDR1 MDHEN, CDR2 SYDVKM. The CDR3 bases are TGTGCCAGCAGTTGGACCTACCGGGACAGGAACACTGAAGCTTTCTTT. Its translation: CASSWTYRDRNTEAFF.

The chain employs TRBV3-1 and TRBJ2-7; 7 bases line up with TRBD1. Per germline, CDR1 LGHDT and CDR2 YNNKEL (reference sequence). Trimming at V came to 3 bases and at J to 6 bases, leaving 8 bases not matched to a gene. The CDR3 contains 14 residues. CDR3 protein: CASSHELDRAEQYF. CDR3 coding DNA: TGTGCCAGCAGCCACGAACTTGACAGGGCCGAGCAGTACTTC.

This chain connects TRBV3-1 to TRBJ1-1, with 8 nucleotides matching TRBD1. Germline CDR1 reads LGHDT; CDR2 reads YNNKEL (reference sequence). V shed 4 bases and J 3 bases; nucleotides not matched to a gene: 4. The length of the CDR3 is 14 residues. In nucleotides, the CDR3 is TGTGCCAGCAGCCGGTACAGGGGGGACACTGAAGCTTTCTTT. It encodes CASSRYRGDTEAFF.

The chain carries TRBV27 and TRBJ2-2, with D unclear. The germline CDR1 and CDR2 sequences are MNHEY and SMNVEV (reference sequence). The CDR3 runs to 16 residues. Trimming left V 5 bases short and J 4 bases short, with 17 bases between. CDR3 amino acids: CASSQGSARVTGELFF. The CDR3 DNA follows: TGTGCCAGCAGTCAAGGTTCGGCTAGGGTCACCGGGGAGCTGTTTTTT.

This clonotype appeared once. The chain has TRBV3-1 and TRBJ1-5; D may be TRBD1 (6 bases). Germline assignment: CDR1 LGHDT and CDR2 YNNKEL (reference sequence). The CDR3 sequence is 17 residues long. The V and J ends lost 0 bases and 0 bases respectively, with 12 bases between them. The CDR3 protein is CASSQEPGGLSNQPQHF. The CDR3 bases are TGTGCCAGCAGCCAAGAGCCCGGGGGCCTTAGCAATCAGCCCCAGCATTTT.

The sample holds a few counts of this clonotype. This rearrangement joins TRBV5-1 to TRBJ1-1; weak D call: TRBD1 (5 bases). The germline gives CDR1 SGHRS, CDR2 YFSETQ. Trimming removed 4 bases at V and 6 bases at J, with 13 bases between. CDR3 length: 13 amino acids. CDR3 nucleotides: TGCGCCAGCAGCCCGAGTGGGGCTTCTGAAGCTTTCTTT. Translated, it gives CASSPSGASEAFF. Combining the CDR3 with reference TRBV5-1 and TRBJ1-1 gives the whole variable domain KAGVTQTPRYLIKTRGQQVTLSCSPISGHRSVSWYQQTPGQGLQFLFEYFSETQRNKGNFPGRFSGRQFSNSRSEMNVSTLELGDSALYLCASSPSGASEAFFGQGTRLTVV.

This clonotype was picked up many times. This rearrangement joins TRBV6-1 to TRBJ1-4, with D possibly being TRBD1 (5 bases). This CDR3 has 16 residues. Trimming removed 5 bases at V and 6 bases at J, with 19 bases between. From germline, CDR1 is MNHNS and CDR2 SASEGT. The CDR3 here is CASSNRGPGGDEKLFF. Written as DNA, the CDR3 is TGTGCCAGCAGTAACCGGGGCCCGGGAGGCGATGAAAAACTGTTTTTT.

V usage is TRBV6-1 and J usage is TRBJ2-2; unclear D gene. V lost 4 bases to trimming and J lost 1 base, with 7 bases between them. CDR3 length equals 14 residues. Germline CDR1 reads MNHNS; CDR2 reads SASEGT. DNA for the CDR3: TGTGCCAGCAGTGCCATTGGGAACACCGGGGAGCTGTTTTTT. Protein product: CASSAIGNTGELFF.

Many counts were recorded for this clonotype. The chain has TRBV20-1 and TRBJ2-7; TRBD2 matches 7 bases. The junction had 7 bases not matched to a gene; V was cut back by 0 bases and J by 5 bases. The CDR3 length is 14 residues. Germline loops: CDR1 DFQATT, CDR2 SNEGSKA (reference sequence). The CDR3 loop reads CSAREAGRIHEQYF. CDR3 coding DNA: TGCAGTGCTAGAGAAGCCGGGAGGATCCACGAGCAGTACTTC.